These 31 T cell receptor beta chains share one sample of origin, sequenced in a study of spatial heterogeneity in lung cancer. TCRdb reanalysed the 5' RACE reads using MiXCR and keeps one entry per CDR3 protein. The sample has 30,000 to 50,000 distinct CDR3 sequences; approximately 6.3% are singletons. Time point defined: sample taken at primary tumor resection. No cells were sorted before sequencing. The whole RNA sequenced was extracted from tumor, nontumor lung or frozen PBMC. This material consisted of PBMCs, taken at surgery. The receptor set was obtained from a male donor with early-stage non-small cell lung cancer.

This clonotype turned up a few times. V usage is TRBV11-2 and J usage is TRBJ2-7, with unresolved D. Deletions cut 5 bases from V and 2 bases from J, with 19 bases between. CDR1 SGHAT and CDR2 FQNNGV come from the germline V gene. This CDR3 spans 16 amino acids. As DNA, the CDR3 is TGTGCCAGCAGCCCGAGCCCCGACGGAACCGCCTACGAGCAGTACTTC. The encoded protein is CASSPSPDGTAYEQYF. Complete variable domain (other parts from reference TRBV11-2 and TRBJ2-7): EAGVAQSPRYKIIEKRQSVAFWCNPISGHATLYWYQQILGQGPKLLIQFQNNGVVDDSQLPKDRFSAERLKGVDSTLKIQPAKLEDSAVYLCASSPSPDGTAYEQYFGPGTRLTVT.

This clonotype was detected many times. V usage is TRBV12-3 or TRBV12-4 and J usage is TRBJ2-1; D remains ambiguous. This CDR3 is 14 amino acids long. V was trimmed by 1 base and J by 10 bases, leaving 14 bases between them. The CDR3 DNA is TGTGCCAGCAGTTTAGGGGTTACAGCTCACGAGCAGTTCTTC. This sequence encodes CASSLGVTAHEQFF.

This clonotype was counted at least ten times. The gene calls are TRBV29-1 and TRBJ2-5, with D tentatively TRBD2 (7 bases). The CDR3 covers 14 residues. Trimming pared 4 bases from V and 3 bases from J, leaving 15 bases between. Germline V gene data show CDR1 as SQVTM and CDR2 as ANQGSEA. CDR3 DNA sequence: TGCAGCGTTGCTTCGGGGGGCGGAAAAGAGACCCAGTACTTC. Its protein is CSVASGGGKETQYF.

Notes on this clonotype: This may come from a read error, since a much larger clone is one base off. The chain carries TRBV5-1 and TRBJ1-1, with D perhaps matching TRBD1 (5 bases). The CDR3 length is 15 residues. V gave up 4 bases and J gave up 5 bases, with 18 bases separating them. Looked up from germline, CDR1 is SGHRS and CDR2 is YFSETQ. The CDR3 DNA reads TGCGCCAGCAGCGGAGACGGGGGGTCTACTACTGAAGCTTTCTTT. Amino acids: CASSGDGGSTTEAFF.

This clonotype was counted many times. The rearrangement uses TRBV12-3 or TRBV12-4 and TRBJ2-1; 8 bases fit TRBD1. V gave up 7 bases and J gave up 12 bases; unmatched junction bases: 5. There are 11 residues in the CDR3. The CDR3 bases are TGTGCCAGCAACGACAGGGGCCCGCAGTTCTTC. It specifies CASNDRGPQFF.

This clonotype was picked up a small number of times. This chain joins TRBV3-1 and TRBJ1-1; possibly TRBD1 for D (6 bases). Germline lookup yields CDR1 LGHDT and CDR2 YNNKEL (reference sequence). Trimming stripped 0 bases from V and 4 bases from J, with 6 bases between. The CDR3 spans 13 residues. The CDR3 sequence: CASSQEQGTEAFF. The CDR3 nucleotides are TGTGCCAGCAGCCAAGAACAGGGCACTGAAGCTTTCTTT. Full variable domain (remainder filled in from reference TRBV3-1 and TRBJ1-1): DTAVSQTPKYLVTQMGNDKSIKCEQNLGHDTMYWYKQDSKKFLKIMFSYNNKELIINETVPNRFSPKSPDKAHLNLHINSLELGDSAVYFCASSQEQGTEAFFGQGTRLTVV.

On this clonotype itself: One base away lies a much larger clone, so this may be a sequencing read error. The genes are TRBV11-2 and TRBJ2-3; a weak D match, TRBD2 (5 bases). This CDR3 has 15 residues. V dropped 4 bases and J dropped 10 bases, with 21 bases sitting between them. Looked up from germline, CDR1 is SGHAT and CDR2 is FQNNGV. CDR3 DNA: TGTGCCAGCAGCTCCCGGCGTACGGGGAAGGATGCGCAGTATTTT. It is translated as CASSSRRTGKDAQYF.

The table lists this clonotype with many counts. CDR3 amino acids: CASSLAGAGYYTEAFF. Written as DNA, the CDR3 is TGTGCCAGCAGTTTAGCGGGGGCAGGTTATTACACTGAAGCTTTCTTT. The gene calls are TRBV12-3 or TRBV12-4 and TRBJ1-1; possibly TRBD1 for D (6 bases). The ends were cut back, 0 bases at V and 3 bases at J, with 14 bases in the middle. This CDR3 contains 16 residues.

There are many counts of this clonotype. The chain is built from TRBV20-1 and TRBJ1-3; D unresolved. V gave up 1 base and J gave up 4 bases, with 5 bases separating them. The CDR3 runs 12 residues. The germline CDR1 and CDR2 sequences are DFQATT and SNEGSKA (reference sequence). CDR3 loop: CSARGNGNTIYF. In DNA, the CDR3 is TGCAGTGCTAGAGGGAACGGAAACACCATATATTTT.

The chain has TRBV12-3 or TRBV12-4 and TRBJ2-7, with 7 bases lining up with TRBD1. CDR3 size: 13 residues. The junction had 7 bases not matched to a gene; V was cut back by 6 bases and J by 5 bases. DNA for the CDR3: TGTGCCAGCAGCCCGCTAGGGGGCGACGAGCAGTACTTC. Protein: CASSPLGGDEQYF.

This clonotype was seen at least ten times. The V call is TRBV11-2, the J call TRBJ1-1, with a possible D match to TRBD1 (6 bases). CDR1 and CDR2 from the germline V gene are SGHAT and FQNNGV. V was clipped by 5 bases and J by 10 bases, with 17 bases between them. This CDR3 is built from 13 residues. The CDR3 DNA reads TGTGCCAGCAGCCCCATCTCGACAGGCATAGCTTTCTTT. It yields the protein CASSPISTGIAFF.

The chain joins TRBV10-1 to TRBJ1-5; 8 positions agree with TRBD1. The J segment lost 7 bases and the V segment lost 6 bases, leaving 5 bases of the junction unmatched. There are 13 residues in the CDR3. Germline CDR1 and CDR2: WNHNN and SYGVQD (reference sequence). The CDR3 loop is CASSDRGGQPQHF. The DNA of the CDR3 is TGCGCCAGCAGCGACAGGGGTGGGCAGCCCCAGCATTTT.

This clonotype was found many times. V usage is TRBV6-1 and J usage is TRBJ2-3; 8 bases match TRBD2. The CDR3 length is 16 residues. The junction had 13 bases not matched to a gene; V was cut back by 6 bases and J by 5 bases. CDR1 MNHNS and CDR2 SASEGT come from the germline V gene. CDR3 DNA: TGTGCCAGCAGAAAACCCTCAGCGGGGGCCCAAGATACGCAGTATTTT. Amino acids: CASRKPSAGAQDTQYF.

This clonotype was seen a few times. This chain's CDR3 is CASSRPEQYYEQYF. The CDR3 region has the DNA TGTGCCAGCAGTCGACCCGAACAGTACTACGAGCAGTACTTC. The J gene is TRBJ2-7, the V gene TRBV28, with no clear D. V was pared by 5 bases and J by 3 bases, with 14 bases between. This CDR3 has 14 amino acids. The germline gives CDR1 MDHEN, CDR2 SYDVKM. The whole variable domain, remainder taken from reference TRBV28 and TRBJ2-7, is DVKVTQSSRYLVKRTGEKVFLECVQDMDHENMFWYRQDPGLGLRLIYFSYDVKMKEKGDIPEGYSVSREKKERFSLILESASTNQTSMYLCASSRPEQYYEQYFGPGTRLTVT.

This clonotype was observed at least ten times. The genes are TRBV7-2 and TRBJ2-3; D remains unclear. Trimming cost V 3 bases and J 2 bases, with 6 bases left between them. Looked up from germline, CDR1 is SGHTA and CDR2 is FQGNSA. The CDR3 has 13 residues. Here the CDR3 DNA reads TGTGCCAGCAGCTTCGGAGCCACAGATACGCAGTATTTT. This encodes CASSFGATDTQYF.

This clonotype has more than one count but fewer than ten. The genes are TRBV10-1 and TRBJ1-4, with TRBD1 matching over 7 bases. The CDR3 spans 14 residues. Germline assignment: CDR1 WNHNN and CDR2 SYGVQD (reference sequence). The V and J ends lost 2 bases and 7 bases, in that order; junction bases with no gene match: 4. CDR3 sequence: CASSENSGGEKLFF. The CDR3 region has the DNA TGCGCCAGCAGTGAGAACTCAGGGGGTGAAAAACTGTTTTTT.

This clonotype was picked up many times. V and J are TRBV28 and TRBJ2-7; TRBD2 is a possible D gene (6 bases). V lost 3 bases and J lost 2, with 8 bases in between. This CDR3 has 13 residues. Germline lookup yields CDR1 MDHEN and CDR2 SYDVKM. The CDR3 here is CASSFGGPYEQYF. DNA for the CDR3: TGTGCCAGCAGTTTTGGAGGGCCCTACGAGCAGTACTTC.

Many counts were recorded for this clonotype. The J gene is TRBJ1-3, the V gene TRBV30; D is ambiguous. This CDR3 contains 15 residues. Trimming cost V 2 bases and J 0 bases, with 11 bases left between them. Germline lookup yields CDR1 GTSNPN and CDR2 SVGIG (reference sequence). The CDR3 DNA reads TGTGCCTGGAGTCTGGACGGAACCTCTGGAAACACCATATATTTT. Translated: CAWSLDGTSGNTIYF.

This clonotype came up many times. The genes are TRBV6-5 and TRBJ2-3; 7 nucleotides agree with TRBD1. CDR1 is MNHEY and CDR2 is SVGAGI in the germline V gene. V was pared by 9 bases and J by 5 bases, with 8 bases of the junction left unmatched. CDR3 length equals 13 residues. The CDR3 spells CASSRGQKDTQYF. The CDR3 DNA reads TGTGCCAGTTCAAGGGGGCAAAAAGATACGCAGTATTTT.

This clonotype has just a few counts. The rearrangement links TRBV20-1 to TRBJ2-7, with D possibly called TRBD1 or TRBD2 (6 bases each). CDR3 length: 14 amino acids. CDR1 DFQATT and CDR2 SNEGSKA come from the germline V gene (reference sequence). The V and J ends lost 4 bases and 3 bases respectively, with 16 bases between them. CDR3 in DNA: TGCAGTGCTATTATCAGGGGAGGCCTCTACGAGCAGTACTTC. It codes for CSAIIRGGLYEQYF.

CDR3 DNA sequence: TGTGCCAGCAGCAATCACGGCGGGACAGGGGCCTACGAGCAGTACTTC. This encodes CASSNHGGTGAYEQYF. The chain joins TRBV12-3 or TRBV12-4 to TRBJ2-7, with TRBD1 matching over 10 bases. With V trimmed by 6 bases and J by 2 bases, 10 bases remained unmatched. CDR3 length: 16 amino acids.

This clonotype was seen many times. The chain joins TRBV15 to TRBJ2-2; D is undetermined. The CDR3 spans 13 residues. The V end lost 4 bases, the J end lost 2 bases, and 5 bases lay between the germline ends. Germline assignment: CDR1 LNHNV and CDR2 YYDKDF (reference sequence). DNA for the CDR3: TGTGCCACCAGCAAAGGAAACACCGGGGAGCTGTTTTTT. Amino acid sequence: CATSKGNTGELFF.

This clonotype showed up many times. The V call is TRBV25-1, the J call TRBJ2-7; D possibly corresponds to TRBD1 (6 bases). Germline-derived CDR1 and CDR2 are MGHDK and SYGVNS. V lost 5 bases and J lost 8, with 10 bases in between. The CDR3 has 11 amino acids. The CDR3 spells CASSSDRKQYF. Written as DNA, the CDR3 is TGTGCCAGCAGTTCGGACAGAAAGCAGTACTTC.

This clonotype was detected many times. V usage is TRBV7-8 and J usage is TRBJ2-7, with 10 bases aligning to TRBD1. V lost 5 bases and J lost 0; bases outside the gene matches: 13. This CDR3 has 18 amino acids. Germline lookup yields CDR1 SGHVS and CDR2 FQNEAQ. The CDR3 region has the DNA TGTGCCAGCAGCGCCCCGGGACAGGGGTACCCTAACTCCTACGAGCAGTACTTC. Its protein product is CASSAPGQGYPNSYEQYF. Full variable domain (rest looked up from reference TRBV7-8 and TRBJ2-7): GAGVSQSPRYKVAKRGQDVALRCDPISGHVSLFWYQQALGQGPEFLTYFQNEAQLDKSGLPSDRFFAERPEGSVSTLKIQRTQQEDSAVYLCASSAPGQGYPNSYEQYFGPGTRLTVT.

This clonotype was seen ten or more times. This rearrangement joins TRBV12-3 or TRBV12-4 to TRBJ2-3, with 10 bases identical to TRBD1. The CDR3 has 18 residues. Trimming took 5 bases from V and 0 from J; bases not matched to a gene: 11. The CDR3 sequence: CASSRGTGAVTSTDTQYF. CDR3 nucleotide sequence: TGTGCCAGCAGTCGAGGGACAGGGGCTGTCACTAGCACAGATACGCAGTATTTT.

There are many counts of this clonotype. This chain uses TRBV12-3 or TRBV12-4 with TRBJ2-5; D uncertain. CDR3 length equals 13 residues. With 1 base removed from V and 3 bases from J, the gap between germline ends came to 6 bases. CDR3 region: CASSLGLKETQYF. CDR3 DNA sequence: TGTGCCAGCAGTTTAGGTCTAAAAGAGACCCAGTACTTC.

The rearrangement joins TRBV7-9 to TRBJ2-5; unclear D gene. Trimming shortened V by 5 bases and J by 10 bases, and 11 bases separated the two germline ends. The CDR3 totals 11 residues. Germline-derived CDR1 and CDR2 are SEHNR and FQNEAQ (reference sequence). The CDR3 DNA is TGTGCCAGCAGCCCCCAAATGTACCAGTACTTC. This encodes CASSPQMYQYF.

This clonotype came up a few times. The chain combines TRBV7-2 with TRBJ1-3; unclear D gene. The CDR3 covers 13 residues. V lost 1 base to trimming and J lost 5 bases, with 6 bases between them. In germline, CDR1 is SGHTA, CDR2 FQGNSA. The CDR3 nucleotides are TGTGCCAGCAGCTTAGATAGAAGAAACACCATATATTTT. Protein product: CASSLDRRNTIYF.

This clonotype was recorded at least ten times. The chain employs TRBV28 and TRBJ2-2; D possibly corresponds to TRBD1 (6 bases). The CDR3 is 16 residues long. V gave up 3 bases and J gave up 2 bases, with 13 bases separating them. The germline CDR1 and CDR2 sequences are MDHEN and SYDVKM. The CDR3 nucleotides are TGTGCCAGCAGTTTTAGGGGGACATACAACACCGGGGAGCTGTTTTTT. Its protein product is CASSFRGTYNTGELFF.

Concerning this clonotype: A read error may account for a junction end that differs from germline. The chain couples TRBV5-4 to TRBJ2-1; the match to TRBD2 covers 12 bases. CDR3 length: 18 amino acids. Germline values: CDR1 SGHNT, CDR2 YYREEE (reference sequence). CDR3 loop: CASTLRLAGGPPGNEQFF. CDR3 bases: TGTGCCAGCACCTTGAGGCTAGCGGGGGGGCCCCCTGGCAATGAGCAGTTCTTC.

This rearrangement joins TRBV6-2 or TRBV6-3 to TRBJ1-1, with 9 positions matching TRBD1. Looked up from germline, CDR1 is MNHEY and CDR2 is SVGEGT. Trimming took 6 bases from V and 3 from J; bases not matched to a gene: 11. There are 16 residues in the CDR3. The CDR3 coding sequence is TGTGCCAGCAGACCGGGACAGGGACCCACAGACACTGAAGCTTTCTTT. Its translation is CASRPGQGPTDTEAFF.